The 17 T cell receptor beta chains below were found in one sample sequenced in a study of T cell responses to AZD1222 COVID-19 vaccine. The repertoire was sequenced with immunoSEQ multiplex PCR; TCRdb's copy has only in-frame clones and lacks some. The sample has roughly 30,000 clones, approximately 80% seen once; the top ten hold approximately 4.8%. The source was peripheral blood, collected 28 days after the second AZD1222 dose. All receptors come from an adult who received the AZD1222 COVID-19 vaccine.

This clone occurred a few times. The chain uses TRBV20-1 and TRBJ2-1; the D is unclear. The CDR3 runs to 10 residues. Between the trimmed V and J ends, which lost 5 bases and 5 bases, there was a span of 4 bases. The germline gives CDR1 DFQATT, CDR2 SNEGSKA (reference sequence). The CDR3 is CSAGNNEQFF. As DNA, the CDR3 is TGCAGTGCTGGGAACAATGAGCAGTTCTTC.

The rearrangement joins TRBV7-8 to TRBJ2-7, with 9 positions matching TRBD1. Trimming cost V 4 bases and J 4 bases; bases outside gene matches: 5. The CDR3 extends over 14 amino acids. Germline V gene sequence: CDR1 SGHVS, CDR2 FQNEAQ. CDR3: CASSSGQGRYEQYV. Written as DNA, the CDR3 is TGTGCCAGCAGCTCCGGACAGGGGAGGTACGAGCAGTACGTC.

The V and J genes are TRBV6-5 and TRBJ2-6; D might be TRBD1 (6 bases). The germline gives CDR1 MNHEY, CDR2 SVGAGI. The V gene lost 6 bases and the J gene lost 1 base, with 10 bases spanning the gap. There are 15 residues in the CDR3. CDR3 nucleotide sequence: TGTGCCAGCAGAAAAGGGGGATCTGGGGCCAACGTCCTGACTTTC. It specifies CASRKGGSGANVLTF.

The rearrangement uses TRBV5-6 and TRBJ2-2, with TRBD1 matching 8 bases. The V gene's germline CDR1 is SGHDT and CDR2 YYEEEE. The CDR3 covers 17 residues. After removal of 0 bases from V and 6 bases from J, the junction contained 10 bases not matched to a gene. CDR3 region: CASSLVMQGASSGELFF. The DNA for the CDR3 is TGTGCCAGCAGCTTGGTAATGCAGGGGGCCTCGTCCGGGGAGCTGTTTTTT.

The genes are TRBV7-3 and TRBJ2-1; TRBD2 matches at 9 bases. The CDR3 contains 15 residues. The trim removed 5 bases at V and 0 bases at J, leaving 2 bases unmatched. CDR1 SGHTA and CDR2 FQGTGA come from the germline V gene. CDR3 protein: CASSPTSGSYNEQFF. CDR3 nucleotide sequence: TGTGCCAGCAGCCCGACTAGCGGCTCCTACAATGAGCAGTTCTTC.

The genes are TRBV30 and TRBJ2-7; D may be TRBD2 (6 bases). V was shortened by 0 bases and J by 6 bases, with 9 bases between the two germline ends. In germline, CDR1 is GTSNPN, CDR2 SVGIG (reference sequence). The CDR3 totals 12 residues. For the CDR3, the DNA is TGTGCCTGGAGTGTACTGGGGGGCGAGCAGTACGTC. Translation gives CAWSVLGGEQYV.

CDR3 residues: CASSRQGRNTEAFF. The CDR3 DNA is TGTGCCAGCAGTAGACAGGGGAGGAACACTGAAGCTTTCTTT. The chain couples TRBV27 to TRBJ1-1; 8 nucleotides line up with TRBD1. Germline CDR1 and CDR2: MNHEY and SMNVEV (reference sequence). Trimming cost V 5 bases and J 1 base; bases outside gene matches: 3. CDR3 size: 14 residues.

This chain links TRBV10-1 with TRBJ2-2; D may be TRBD1 (5 bases). The germline V gene has CDR1 WNHNN and CDR2 SYGVQD (reference sequence). Trimming left V 2 bases short and J 4 bases short, with 11 bases between. The CDR3 loop spans 15 amino acids. The chain's CDR3 is CASSETGRPTGELFF. CDR3 nucleotide sequence: TGCGCCAGCAGTGAGACAGGCAGGCCCACCGGGGAGCTGTTTTTT.

The V and J genes are TRBV6-5 and TRBJ2-1; 11 bases fit TRBD2. Germline V gene lookup returns CDR1 MNHEY and CDR2 SVGAGI. The trim removed 4 bases at V and 9 bases at J, leaving 8 bases unmatched. This CDR3 contains 15 residues. In DNA form, the CDR3 reads TGTGCCAGCAGTTTTATAGCGGGGGGGCTCAGTGAGCAGTTCTTC. Encoded protein: CASSFIAGGLSEQFF.

The count of this clone is one. V is TRBV29-1 and J is TRBJ2-3, with 7 bases fitting TRBD2. The CDR3 is 13 residues long. In germline, CDR1 is SQVTM, CDR2 ANQGSEA. The V segment lost 3 bases and the J segment 5 bases; nucleotides outside the gene matches: 5. Here the CDR3 reads CSVEVLARDTQYF. In DNA form, the CDR3 reads TGCAGCGTTGAGGTACTAGCGAGAGATACGCAGTATTTT.

The rearrangement joins TRBV7-2 to TRBJ1-2; tentative D call: TRBD1 (5 bases). The germline CDR1 and CDR2 sequences are SGHTA and FQGNSA. This CDR3 has 14 residues. V was trimmed by 1 base and J by 1 base, leaving 7 bases between them. For the CDR3, the DNA is TGTGCCAGCAGCTTAGGAGGACATAACTATGGCTACACCTTC. Its protein product is CASSLGGHNYGYTF.

This chain uses TRBV19 with TRBJ1-3; D might be TRBD1 (6 bases). There are 17 residues in the CDR3. From germline, CDR1 is LNHDA and CDR2 SQIVND (reference sequence). V lost 2 bases and J lost 11, with 25 bases in between. CDR3: CASSITLGGTLVFAIYF. The CDR3 DNA reads as TGTGCCAGTAGTATAACGTTAGGAGGGACACTGGTTTTCGCCATATATTTT.

In this sample, this clone turned up a few times. The V call is TRBV4-1, the J call TRBJ2-1, with TRBD2 matching over 9 bases. This CDR3 is 17 amino acids long. J was trimmed by 6 bases and V by 0 bases; bases with no gene match: 9. Germline CDR1 is MGHRA and CDR2 is YSYEKL. CDR3 nucleotide sequence: TGCGCCAGCAGCCAAGATCGCTCGCGGGGGGGGCCCAATGAGCAGTTCTTC. This encodes CASSQDRSRGGPNEQFF.

This chain connects TRBV20-1 to TRBJ1-2; TRBD1 might be the D (6 bases). Germline CDR1 and CDR2: DFQATT and SNEGSKA (reference sequence). This CDR3 spans 11 amino acids. The V and J ends lost 5 bases and 7 bases respectively, with 11 bases between them. CDR3 sequence: CSALQGSGYTF. CDR3 DNA sequence: TGCAGTGCTCTACAGGGTAGTGGCTACACCTTC.

The chain employs TRBV19 and TRBJ2-1; 9 bases align to TRBD2. CDR3 length: 15 residues. V shed 4 bases, J shed 7 bases, and the junction held 8 bases outside the gene matches. The germline gives CDR1 LNHDA, CDR2 SQIVND (reference sequence). CDR3 amino acids: CASSRRAGGSNEQFF. DNA for the CDR3: TGTGCCAGTAGTAGACGAGCGGGAGGTAGTAATGAGCAGTTCTTC.

The chain is built from TRBV5-1 and TRBJ1-5, with D unclear. CDR3 size: 15 residues. V was pared by 0 bases and J by 1 base, with 8 bases between. The V gene's germline CDR1 is SGHRS and CDR2 YFSETQ. The CDR3 loop reads CASSLAGASNQPQHF. CDR3 sequence (DNA): TGCGCCAGCAGCTTGGCGGGAGCAAGCAATCAGCCCCAGCATTTT.

This clone occurred a few times. The chain employs TRBV11-3 and TRBJ2-1; D might be TRBD1 or TRBD2, each matching 5 bases. The CDR3 sequence is 14 residues long. Between the trimmed V and J ends, which lost 5 bases and 5 bases, there was a span of 13 bases. The germline CDR1 and CDR2 sequences are SGHNT and YENEEA. CDR3 in amino acids: CASSRDGIDNEQFF. CDR3 sequence (DNA): TGTGCCAGCAGCCGGGACGGAATAGACAATGAGCAGTTCTTC.